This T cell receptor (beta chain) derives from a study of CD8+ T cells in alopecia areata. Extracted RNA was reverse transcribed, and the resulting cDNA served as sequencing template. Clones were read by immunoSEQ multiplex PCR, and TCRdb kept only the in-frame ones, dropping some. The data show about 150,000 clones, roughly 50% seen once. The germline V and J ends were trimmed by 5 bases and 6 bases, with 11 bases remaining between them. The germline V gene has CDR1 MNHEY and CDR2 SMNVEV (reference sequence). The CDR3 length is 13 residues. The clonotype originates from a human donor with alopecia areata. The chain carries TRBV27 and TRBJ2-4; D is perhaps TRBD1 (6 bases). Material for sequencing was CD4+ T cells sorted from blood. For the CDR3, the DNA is TGTGCCAGCAGTGTGGACAGAATAAACATTCAGTACTTC. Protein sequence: CASSVDRINIQYF.